These 27 T cell receptor beta chains share one sample of origin, sequenced in a study of T cell responses to AZD1222 COVID-19 vaccine. The repertoire was sequenced with immunoSEQ multiplex PCR; TCRdb's copy has only in-frame clones and lacks some. This table holds 150,000 to 200,000 clones, about 91% found once. The starting material was peripheral blood, obtained 28 days after the second AZD1222 dose. The receptors stem from an adult who received the AZD1222 COVID-19 vaccine.

The chain has TRBV7-9 and TRBJ2-7; TRBD2 matches 8 bases. Germline trimming cut 3 bases from V and 2 bases from J; bases unmatched to any gene: 3. The CDR3 runs 14 residues. Germline values: CDR1 SEHNR, CDR2 FQNEAQ (reference sequence). CDR3 sequence reads: CASSLKGLAYEQYF. Here the CDR3 DNA reads TGTGCCAGCAGCTTGAAGGGACTAGCCTACGAGCAGTACTTC.

This sequence joins TRBV7-9 and TRBJ1-2; 9 nucleotides match TRBD1. Germline assignment: CDR1 SEHNR and CDR2 FQNEAQ (reference sequence). Trimming at V came to 5 bases and at J to 4 bases, leaving 11 bases not matched to a gene. This CDR3 is 16 amino acids long. The CDR3 DNA sequence: TGTGCCAGCAGCGTTTCCCAGGGACAGGGCCTCTATGGCTACACCTTC. As protein: CASSVSQGQGLYGYTF.

CDR3 sequence (DNA): TGTGCCAGCAGGGGGCGGTGGGACACTGAAGCTTTCTTT. Translated: CASRGRWDTEAFF. V usage is TRBV12-3 or TRBV12-4 and J usage is TRBJ1-1, with D possibly matching TRBD1 (5 bases). The V gene lost 6 bases and the J gene lost 3 bases, with 11 bases spanning the gap. The CDR3 has 13 residues.

The chain employs TRBV30 and TRBJ1-2; D is unresolved. V lost 5 bases and J lost 7, with 14 bases in between. This CDR3 has 12 residues. Germline V lookup: CDR1 GTSNPN, CDR2 SVGIG (reference sequence). This CDR3 is CAWDLSGGGYTF. Here the CDR3 DNA reads TGTGCCTGGGATCTTAGCGGTGGTGGCTACACCTTC.

This rearrangement joins TRBV5-4 to TRBJ1-2; 9 bases are shared with TRBD1. Trimming took 0 bases from V and 6 from J; bases not matched to a gene: 3. The V gene's germline CDR1 is SGHNT and CDR2 YYREEE (reference sequence). CDR3 size: 14 residues. CDR3 amino acids: CASSLAQGADGYTF. CDR3 bases: TGTGCCAGCAGCTTGGCACAGGGGGCGGATGGCTACACCTTC.

This sequence joins TRBV28 and TRBJ2-1; D is uncertain. The germline CDR1 and CDR2 sequences are MDHEN and SYDVKM. This CDR3 is built from 13 residues. Trimming removed 2 bases from V and 7 bases from J, with 9 bases in between. CDR3 bases: TGTGCCAGCAGTTTAGAGACGAGAAATGAGCAGTTCTTC. Its translation: CASSLETRNEQFF.

This sequence joins TRBV7-2 and TRBJ2-7; D may match TRBD1 or TRBD2 (5 bases each). CDR3 length: 14 residues. Germline CDR1 and CDR2: SGHTA and FQGNSA. Trimming left V 1 base short and J 2 bases short, with 9 bases between. The CDR3 nucleotides are TGTGCCAGCAGCTTAGTGATGGGACCCTACGAGCAGTACTTC. As protein: CASSLVMGPYEQYF.

This CDR3 reads CASSPVLAGEHIKETQYF. For the CDR3, the DNA is TGTGCCAGCAGCCCAGTACTAGCGGGAGAGCACATAAAAGAGACCCAGTACTTC. This chain uses TRBV2 with TRBJ2-5; 11 bases map to TRBD2. With 6 bases clipped from V and 3 bases from J, the junction kept 15 bases outside the gene matches. Germline CDR1 reads SNHLY; CDR2 reads FYNNEI. This CDR3 has 18 residues.

The V gene is TRBV18, the J gene TRBJ1-2; 7 bases map to TRBD1. With V trimmed by 4 bases and J by 4 bases, 12 bases remained unmatched. CDR1 and CDR2 (germline): KGHSH, LQKENI. The length of the CDR3 is 16 residues. The CDR3 bases are TGTGCCAGCTCACTCCTCGCCGAGACAGGGATCTATGGCTACACCTTC. Protein product: CASSLLAETGIYGYTF.

The genes are TRBV4-1 and TRBJ1-1; no firm D call. Trimming took off 0 bases at V and 10 bases at J, with 6 bases between the two ends. The CDR3 covers 11 residues. Germline V gene sequence: CDR1 MGHRA, CDR2 YSYEKL. The CDR3 loop reads CASSQDQRAFF. CDR3 in DNA: TGCGCCAGCAGCCAAGATCAGCGAGCTTTCTTT.

This chain links TRBV5-4 with TRBJ1-2, with 12 positions matching TRBD1. In germline, CDR1 is SGHNT, CDR2 YYREEE (reference sequence). V lost 0 bases, J lost 8 bases, and 11 bases stayed unmatched. The CDR3 is 17 residues long. The CDR3 is CASSLAEGTGGTGGYTF. The CDR3 DNA reads TGTGCCAGCAGCTTGGCGGAGGGGACAGGGGGCACGGGAGGCTACACCTTC. Full variable domain (rest looked up from reference TRBV5-4 and TRBJ1-2): ETGVTQSPTHLIKTRGQQVTLRCSSQSGHNTVSWYQQALGQGPQFIFQYYREEENGRGNFPPRFSGLQFPNYSSELNVNALELDDSALYLCASSLAEGTGGTGGYTFGSGTRLTVV.

This chain links TRBV30 with TRBJ1-2; D unclear. Trimming stripped 2 bases from V and 4 bases from J, with 11 bases between. From germline, CDR1 is GTSNPN and CDR2 SVGIG (reference sequence). The CDR3 spans 13 residues. The CDR3 region is CAWSTRVPYGYTF. CDR3 coding DNA: TGTGCCTGGAGTACTAGGGTCCCCTATGGCTACACCTTC.

V gene TRBV5-1 combines with J gene TRBJ1-2; D is perhaps TRBD1 (5 bases). CDR3 length: 15 amino acids. V dropped 0 bases and J dropped 3 bases, with 12 bases sitting between them. Looked up from germline, CDR1 is SGHRS and CDR2 is YFSETQ. CDR3 protein: CASSLVGDGDYGYTF. The CDR3 coding sequence is TGCGCCAGCAGCTTGGTCGGGGACGGTGACTATGGCTACACCTTC.

The chain couples TRBV3-1 (or the pseudogene TRBV3-2) to TRBJ2-3; D may be TRBD1 (6 bases). The CDR3 consists of 13 residues. The germline CDR1 and CDR2 sequences are LGHDT and YNNKEL (reference sequence). V lost 0 bases and J lost 5, with 6 bases in between. This CDR3 reads CASSQEGGDTQYF. CDR3 bases: TGTGCCAGCAGCCAAGAAGGGGGAGATACGCAGTATTTT.

The V call is TRBV11-2, the J call TRBJ1-1; D gene ambiguous. V was cut by 2 bases and J by 0 bases, with 10 bases left in between. CDR1 and CDR2 (germline): SGHAT, FQNNGV. The CDR3 consists of 15 residues. The CDR3 coding sequence is TGTGCCAGCAGCTTACTCTCCGGACTGAACACTGAAGCTTTCTTT. Protein product: CASSLLSGLNTEAFF.

The V gene is TRBV5-1, the J gene TRBJ2-7; 11 bases map to TRBD1. The CDR3 totals 17 residues. Unmatched junction bases numbered 8, after V lost 1 base and J lost 2 bases. CDR1 is SGHRS, CDR2 YFSETQ, per germline. The CDR3 reads CASSLRTGGEQPYEQYF. In DNA form, the CDR3 reads TGCGCCAGCAGCTTGCGGACAGGGGGCGAACAGCCCTACGAGCAGTACTTC.

The CDR3 sequence is CASSLRGRGEQFF. The CDR3 nucleotides are TGTGCCAGCAGCCTCAGGGGGCGGGGTGAGCAGTTCTTC. The chain links TRBV6-5 to TRBJ2-1, with 8 bases aligning to TRBD1. Unmatched junction bases numbered 7, after V lost 6 bases and J lost 9 bases. Germline V gene sequence: CDR1 MNHEY, CDR2 SVGAGI. This CDR3 region has 13 residues.

V is TRBV19 and J is TRBJ2-2; D might be TRBD1 or TRBD2, each matching 7 bases. The CDR3 contains 16 residues. V lost 6 bases and J lost 4, with 18 bases in between. The germline V gene has CDR1 LNHDA and CDR2 SQIVND (reference sequence). The CDR3 reads CASSRGGTELTGELFF. The CDR3 coding sequence is TGTGCCAGTAGCCGGGGAGGGACAGAACTCACCGGGGAGCTGTTTTTT.

The chain carries TRBV29-1 and TRBJ1-4; 12 positions agree with TRBD1. There are 16 residues in the CDR3. Trimming cost V 6 bases and J 0 bases; bases outside gene matches: 5. CDR1 is SQVTM and CDR2 is ANQGSEA in the germline V gene. The CDR3 nucleotides are TGCAGCGTCGGGGGACAGGGGGCGTCAACTAATGAAAAACTGTTTTTT. This encodes CSVGGQGASTNEKLFF.

V gene TRBV6-5 combines with J gene TRBJ2-5; no clear D gene. V was clipped by 2 bases and J by 4 bases, with 8 bases between them. Germline CDR1 reads MNHEY; CDR2 reads SVGAGI. The CDR3 has 13 amino acids. As DNA, the CDR3 is TGTGCCAGCAGTTACCGGCCCCGAGAGACCCAGTACTTC. It encodes CASSYRPRETQYF.

The V and J genes are TRBV6-5 and TRBJ1-1; D not resolved. The V gene lost 3 bases and the J gene lost 3 bases, with 11 bases spanning the gap. The CDR3 spans 14 residues. CDR1 and CDR2 (germline): MNHEY, SVGAGI. The DNA of the CDR3 is TGTGCCAGCAGTTATACGGTAGGGCACACTGAAGCTTTCTTT. This gives the protein CASSYTVGHTEAFF.

The V and J genes are TRBV6-1 and TRBJ2-6, with D maybe TRBD2 (6 bases). Germline CDR1 and CDR2: MNHNS and SASEGT. V dropped 8 bases and J dropped 0 bases, with 14 bases sitting between them. This CDR3 comprises 16 residues. The CDR3 loop is CASRAWGLSGANVLTF. CDR3 sequence (DNA): TGTGCCAGCCGTGCTTGGGGACTCTCTGGGGCCAACGTCCTGACTTTC.

The CDR3 here is CASSPVPTYEQYF. CDR3 DNA: TGTGCCAGCTCACCGGTCCCAACCTACGAGCAGTACTTC. The chain couples TRBV18 to TRBJ2-7; D ambiguous. Germline CDR1 reads KGHSH; CDR2 reads LQKENI. This CDR3 region has 13 residues. Trimming removed 3 bases at V and 2 bases at J, with 8 bases between. The variable domain in full, completed from reference TRBV18 and TRBJ2-7, reads NAGVMQNPRHLVRRRGQEARLRCSPMKGHSHVYWYRQLPEEGLKFMVYLQKENIIDESGMPKERFSAEFPKEGPSILRIQQVVRGDSAAYFCASSPVPTYEQYFGPGTRLTVT.

V usage is TRBV19 and J usage is TRBJ2-1; D possibly corresponds to TRBD2 (6 bases). The CDR3 sequence is 16 residues long. Per germline, CDR1 LNHDA and CDR2 SQIVND (reference sequence). V was cut by 0 bases and J by 3 bases, with 12 bases left in between. CDR3 DNA: TGTGCCAGTAGTATAGAGGCTAGCGCCGTCTACAATGAGCAGTTCTTC. Translating gives CASSIEASAVYNEQFF.

The rearrangement uses TRBV4-1 and TRBJ2-2; 9 bases agree with TRBD1. Germline-derived CDR1 and CDR2 are MGHRA and YSYEKL. With V trimmed by 1 base and J by 6 bases, 6 bases remained unmatched. CDR3 length: 16 residues. Written as DNA, the CDR3 is TGCGCCAGCAGCCAAGTCCCCGGGACAGGGTCCGGGGAGCTGTTTTTT. It is translated as CASSQVPGTGSGELFF.

J is TRBJ1-2 and V is TRBV4-1; D perhaps matches TRBD1 (6 bases). The CDR3 contains 14 residues. Trimming took off 4 bases at V and 3 bases at J, with 12 bases between the two ends. Looked up from germline, CDR1 is MGHRA and CDR2 is YSYEKL. CDR3 coding DNA: TGCGCCAGCAGCCGTTCCAGGGGAGACTATGGCTACACCTTC. Its protein is CASSRSRGDYGYTF.

The rearrangement links TRBV6-5 to TRBJ1-2; 9 bases agree with TRBD1. From germline, CDR1 is MNHEY and CDR2 SVGAGI. The CDR3 spans 14 residues. J lost 8 bases, V lost 6 bases, and 10 bases had no gene match. Written as DNA, the CDR3 is TGTGCCAGCAGCGTCCCGACAGGGGGGGAGGGCTACACCTTC. This sequence encodes CASSVPTGGEGYTF.